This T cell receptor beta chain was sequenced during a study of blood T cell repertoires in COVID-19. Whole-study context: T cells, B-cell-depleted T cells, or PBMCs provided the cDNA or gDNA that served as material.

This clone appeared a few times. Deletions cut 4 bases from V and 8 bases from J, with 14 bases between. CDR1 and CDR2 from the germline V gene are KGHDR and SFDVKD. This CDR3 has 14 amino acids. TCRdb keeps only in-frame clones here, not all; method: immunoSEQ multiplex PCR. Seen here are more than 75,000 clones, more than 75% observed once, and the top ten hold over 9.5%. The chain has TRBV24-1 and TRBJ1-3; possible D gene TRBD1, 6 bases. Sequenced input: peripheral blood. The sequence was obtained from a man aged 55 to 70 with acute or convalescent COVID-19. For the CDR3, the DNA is TGTGCCACCAGTGACCCGGACAGAGGGGACACCATATATTTT. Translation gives CATSDPDRGDTIYF.